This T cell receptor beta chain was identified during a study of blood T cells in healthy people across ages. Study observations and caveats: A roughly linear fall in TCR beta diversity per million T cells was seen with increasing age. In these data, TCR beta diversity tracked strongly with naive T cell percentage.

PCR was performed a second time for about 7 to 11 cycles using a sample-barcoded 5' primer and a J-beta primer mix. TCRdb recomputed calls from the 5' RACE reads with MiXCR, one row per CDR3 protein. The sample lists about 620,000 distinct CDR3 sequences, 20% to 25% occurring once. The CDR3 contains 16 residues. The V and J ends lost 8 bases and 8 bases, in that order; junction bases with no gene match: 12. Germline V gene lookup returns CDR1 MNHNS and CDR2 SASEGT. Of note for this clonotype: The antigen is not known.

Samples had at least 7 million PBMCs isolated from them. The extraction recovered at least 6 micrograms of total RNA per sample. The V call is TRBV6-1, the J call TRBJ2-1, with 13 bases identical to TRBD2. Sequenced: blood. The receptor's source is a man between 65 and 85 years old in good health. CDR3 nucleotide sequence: TGTGCCAGCGGCAGACTAGCGGGAGGTCCCGGGGATGAGCAGTTCTTC. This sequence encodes CASGRLAGGPGDEQFF.